This T cell receptor beta chain was sequenced for a study of brain T cells in children with intractable seizures. CDR1 MDHEN and CDR2 SYDVKM come from the germline V gene. The CDR3 is made up of 15 amino acids. V lost 2 bases, J lost 2 bases, and 11 bases lay in between. Only cases whose brain tissue showed the highest T cell transcript signatures were sequenced. Patients received at least one anti-epileptic drug before surgery. Findings and caveats of the study: HCMV serostatus was not known, and viral specificity came from CDR3 similarity only. Pre- and post-surgery blood differed in depth, so pre-surgery absences may be undersampling.

Remarks on this clone: No antigen is known for it.

Assay: immunoSEQ multiplex PCR; the TCRdb copy retains only in-frame clones and omits some. Seen here are about 80,000 clones, about 90% observed once, and the top ten hold 20% to 25%. This clonotype was obtained from a girl aged 2 to 10 with Rasmussen encephalitis and intractable seizures. The V gene is TRBV28, the J gene TRBJ2-3; D is tentatively TRBD1 or TRBD2 (6 bases each). Sequenced here: peripheral blood, sampled at surgery. CDR3 loop: CASSLGGGYTDTQYF. CDR3 DNA sequence: TGTGCCAGCAGTTTAGGAGGGGGATACACAGATACGCAGTATTTT. The full variable domain, rest sourced from reference TRBV28 and TRBJ2-3, is DVKVTQSSRYLVKRTGEKVFLECVQDMDHENMFWYRQDPGLGLRLIYFSYDVKMKEKGDIPEGYSVSREKKERFSLILESASTNQTSMYLCASSLGGGYTDTQYFGPGTRLTVL.